Sequencing of this T cell receptor beta chain was carried out in a study of OX40 agonist ivuxolimab in advanced cancers. Regarding the study as a whole: Averaged across samples, CD8+ T cells carried more expanded clones than CD4+ did.

On cycle 4 day 1 and cycle 7 day 1, as well as at baseline, blood was sampled. V gave up 0 bases and J gave up 7 bases; unmatched junction bases: 6. The CDR3 covers 16 residues. Germline-derived CDR1 and CDR2 are SGHTS and YDEGEE. Turning to this clone: Its target is unknown.

The table came from immunoSEQ multiplex PCR; TCRdb's copy has only in-frame clones and leaves some out. The sample yields tens of thousands of clones, about 93% seen once. The chain carries TRBV5-8 and TRBJ2-7; 14 bases are shared with TRBD2. The source was CD4+ or CD8+ T cells sorted from blood, collected in a trial of the OX40 agonist ivuxolimab. This clonotype was obtained from an adult with an advanced solid tumor such as melanoma, head and neck, liver or kidney cancer. The CDR3 region is CASSLEGTSGSDEQYF. The CDR3 nucleotides read TGTGCCAGCAGCTTGGAAGGGACTAGCGGGAGTGATGAGCAGTACTTC.